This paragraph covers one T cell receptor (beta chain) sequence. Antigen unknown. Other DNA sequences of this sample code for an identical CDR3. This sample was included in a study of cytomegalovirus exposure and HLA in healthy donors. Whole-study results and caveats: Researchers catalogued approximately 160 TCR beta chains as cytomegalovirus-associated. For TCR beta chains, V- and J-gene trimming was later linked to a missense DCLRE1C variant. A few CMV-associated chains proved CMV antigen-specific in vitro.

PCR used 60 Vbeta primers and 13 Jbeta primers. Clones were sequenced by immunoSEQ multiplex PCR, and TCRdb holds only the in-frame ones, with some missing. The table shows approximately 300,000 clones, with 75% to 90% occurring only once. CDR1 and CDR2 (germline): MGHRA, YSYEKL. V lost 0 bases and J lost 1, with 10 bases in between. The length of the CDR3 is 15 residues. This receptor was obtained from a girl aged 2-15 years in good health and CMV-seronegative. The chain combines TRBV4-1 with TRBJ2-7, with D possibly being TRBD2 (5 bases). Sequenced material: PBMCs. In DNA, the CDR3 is TGCGCCAGCAGCCAAGAGGCCAGCGGTTCCTACGAGCAGTACTTC. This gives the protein CASSQEASGSYEQYF.